These 11 T cell receptor beta chains were all obtained from the same sample, sequenced in a study of blood T cell repertoires in COVID-19 (dated by TCRdb to the early 2020s). To prepare the library, the immunoSEQ multiplex PCR assay was applied. Entries here come from immuneACCESS through TCRdb and include only in-frame sequences with V and J called. Some clones fail to appear in such tables; in the studies checked, an unresolved V gene covers under half of the shortfall, and the cause of the remainder is unknown. The sample table contains tens of thousands of clones; only one count was recorded for approximately 79% of them. Clones ranked in the top ten supply 8.5% to 10% of the sample. Sequencing was done on a sample of peripheral blood. Receptors originate from a human donor in a cohort sampled during active COVID-19.

This clone was seen only a few times. This chain joins TRBV6-4 and TRBJ1-2; 8 nucleotides match TRBD1. The germline gives CDR1 MRHNA, CDR2 SNTAGT. This CDR3 has 13 amino acids. The V gene end was trimmed by 4 bases and the J gene end by 2 bases; junction bases not matched to a gene: 0. The CDR3, as DNA: TGTGCCAGCAGTGGGGACAGGAACTATGGCTACACCTTC. Amino acids: CASSGDRNYGYTF.

DNA of the CDR3: TGTGCCAGCAGCTTCGGGCTAGCGGGAACTTCCTACGAGCAGTACTTC. This translates into CASSFGLAGTSYEQYF. This chain links TRBV5-8 with TRBJ2-7, with 9 positions matching TRBD2. Germline values: CDR1 SGHTS, CDR2 YDEGEE. The CDR3 is made up of 16 amino acids. V was clipped by 2 bases and J by 1 base; unmatched bases: 7.

The chain carries TRBV9 and TRBJ2-1, with D possibly being TRBD1 (6 bases). Germline V lookup: CDR1 SGDLS, CDR2 YYNGEE. The length of the CDR3 is 14 residues. Trimming pared 0 bases from V and 5 bases from J, leaving 9 bases between. The CDR3 nucleotides are TGTGCCAGCAGCGTAGGAGGGACAAACAATGAGCAGTTCTTC. Encoded protein: CASSVGGTNNEQFF.

As DNA, the CDR3 is TGTGCCAGCAGCTTTCATAGCGTAAGCTACGAGCAGTACTTC. Translating gives CASSFHSVSYEQYF. The J gene is TRBJ2-7, the V gene TRBV7-2; a weak D match, TRBD2 (5 bases). The CDR3 is made up of 14 amino acids. Trimming took off 3 bases at V and 3 bases at J, with 12 bases between the two ends. Germline CDR1 is SGHTA and CDR2 is FQGNSA. The whole variable domain, filled in from reference TRBV7-2 and TRBJ2-7, reads GAGVSQSPSNKVTEKGKDVELRCDPISGHTALYWYRQSLGQGLEFLIYFQGNSAPDKSGLPSDRFSAERTGGSVSTLTIQRTQQEDSAVYLCASSFHSVSYEQYFGPGTRLTVT.

The V call is TRBV11-2, the J call TRBJ2-7, with 9 bases fitting TRBD1. The CDR3 loop spans 14 amino acids. Losses at the gene ends were 3 bases for V and 4 bases for J; bases not matched to a gene: 4. In germline, CDR1 is SGHAT, CDR2 FQNNGV. The CDR3 nucleotides read TGTGCCAGCAGCTTTACAGGGGGCTATTACGAGCAGTACTTC. It is translated as CASSFTGGYYEQYF. Full variable domain (rest looked up from reference TRBV11-2 and TRBJ2-7): EAGVAQSPRYKIIEKRQSVAFWCNPISGHATLYWYQQILGQGPKLLIQFQNNGVVDDSQLPKDRFSAERLKGVDSTLKIQPAKLEDSAVYLCASSFTGGYYEQYFGPGTRLTVT.

The V call is TRBV4-2, the J call TRBJ1-1; the D gene is possibly TRBD1 (6 bases). In germline, CDR1 is LGHNA, CDR2 YNFKEQ. Trimming removed 0 bases at V and 1 base at J, with 9 bases between. The CDR3 contains 15 residues. CDR3 coding DNA: TGTGCCAGCAGCCAAGACTTACAGGGGAACACTGAAGCTTTCTTT. Translating it yields CASSQDLQGNTEAFF.

The V and J genes are TRBV7-9 and TRBJ2-7; possible D gene TRBD1, 5 bases. V gave up 6 bases and J gave up 2 bases, with 11 bases separating them. This CDR3 contains 13 residues. CDR1 SEHNR and CDR2 FQNEAQ come from the germline V gene (reference sequence). In DNA form, the CDR3 reads TGTGCCAGCAGTTTGGGCAGGGCCTACGAGCAGTACTTC. Amino acids: CASSLGRAYEQYF.

The chain links TRBV7-9 to TRBJ2-7; 7 bases match TRBD2. CDR1 and CDR2 (germline): SEHNR, FQNEAQ (reference sequence). The J segment lost 13 bases and the V segment lost 4 bases, leaving 13 bases of the junction unmatched. The CDR3 sequence is 13 residues long. The CDR3 DNA sequence: TGTGCCAGCAGCTCCCGCACAGCGGGGTGGCCCTACTTC. Translated: CASSSRTAGWPYF.

This sequence joins TRBV5-5 and TRBJ2-7, with D tentatively TRBD1 (5 bases). Trimming shortened V by 0 bases and J by 0 bases, and 7 bases separated the two germline ends. The CDR3 has 14 amino acids. CDR1 is SGHKS and CDR2 is YYEKEE in the germline V gene (reference sequence). CDR3 amino acids: CASSLEQVSYEQYF. Written as DNA, the CDR3 is TGTGCCAGCAGCTTGGAACAGGTCTCCTACGAGCAGTACTTC.

As DNA, the CDR3 is TGTGCCAGCAGCTTAGTAGTGGGGGGCTCTGGAAACACCATATATTTT. Encoded protein: CASSLVVGGSGNTIYF. The chain couples TRBV7-9 to TRBJ1-3; possible D gene TRBD1, 5 bases. Germline CDR1 is SEHNR and CDR2 is FQNEAQ (reference sequence). CDR3 length equals 16 residues. The V and J ends lost 1 base and 0 bases respectively, with 10 bases between them.

The chain combines TRBV7-8 with TRBJ1-6; D call uncertain. CDR1 is SGHVS, CDR2 FQNEAQ, per germline. This CDR3 comprises 15 residues. Trimming removed 1 base from V and 10 bases from J, with 14 bases in between. CDR3 amino acids: CASSLGPSSGSPLHF. CDR3 DNA sequence: TGTGCCAGCAGCTTAGGACCTAGTTCGGGATCACCCCTCCACTTT.